A selection of T cell receptor beta chains follows, all from one sample in a study of control samples from healthy donors and cancer patients. The method was immunoSEQ multiplex PCR; TCRdb's version includes in-frame clones alone and lacks a portion of them. The data show around 180,000 clones, around 88% seen once. The sample taken for sequencing was blood. Receptors originate from a woman aged 25-40 years in good health. CDR3s include the opening cysteine and the closing phenylalanine or tryptophan. The D gene is left open where the match is weak. Only some rows state a clone size, as once, few, many or a class for expanded clones.

d_gene | j_gene | v_gene | abundance | CDR3aa | CDR3nt
NA | TRBJ2-6 | TRBV5-1 | NA | CASSLDPGANVLTF | TGCGCCAGCAGCTTGGACCCTGGGGCCAACGTCCTGACTTTC
NA | TRBJ1-2 | TRBV7-9 | NA | CASSPEGGPYGYTF | TGTGCCAGCAGCCCAGAGGGGGGCCCCTATGGCTACACCTTC
NA | TRBJ1-2 | TRBV11-1 | NA | CASSLQGNNYGYTF | TGTGCCAGCAGCTTACAGGGGAACAACTATGGCTACACCTTC
NA | TRBJ2-3 | TRBV5-4 | NA | CASSLQTGVGDTQYF | TGTGCCAGCAGCTTGCAGACGGGAGTAGGAGATACGCAGTATTTT
TRBD1 | TRBJ1-2 | TRBV19 | NA | CASSFRDRGLYGYTF | TGTGCCAGTAGTTTCCGGGACAGGGGACTCTATGGCTACACCTTC
NA | TRBJ2-1 | TRBV7-6 | NA | CASSLKPLFEDEQFF | TGTGCCAGCAGCTTAAAACCCTTGTTCGAGGATGAGCAGTTCTTC
TRBD1 | TRBJ1-1 | TRBV18 | NA | CASSPRDRSYAFF | TGTGCCAGCTCACCCCGGGACAGGAGTTACGCTTTCTTT
NA | TRBJ2-5 | TRBV12-3/TRBV12-4 | NA | CASRGRRETQYF | TGTGCCAGCAGGGGGCGCCGAGAGACCCAGTACTTC
NA | TRBJ1-1 | TRBV19 | NA | CASRPRRDKYTNTEAFF | TGTGCCAGTAGACCTCGCCGGGACAAATACACGAACACTGAAGCTTTCTTT
NA | TRBJ2-7 | TRBV19 | NA | CASSIRTDTYEQYF | TGTGCCAGTAGTATAAGGACAGATACCTACGAGCAGTACTTC
NA | TRBJ2-2 | TRBV7-9 | NA | CASRLSPSMTGELFF | TGTGCCAGCAGGCTTAGTCCTAGCATGACCGGGGAGCTGTTTTTT
TRBD2 | TRBJ2-2 | TRBV19 | few | CASSASGGYTGELFF | TGTGCCAGTAGTGCTAGCGGGGGGTACACCGGGGAGCTGTTTTTT
NA | TRBJ1-3 | TRBV5-1 | NA | CASSSGGAGNTIYF | TGCGCCAGCAGCTCCGGGGGGGCTGGAAACACCATATATTTT
NA | TRBJ2-3 | TRBV2 | NA | CATTRQISSTDTQYF | TGTGCCACAACTAGACAGATTTCTAGCACAGATACGCAGTATTTT
NA | TRBJ2-2 | TRBV7-2 | NA | CASSFGTSNTGELFF | TGTGCCAGCAGCTTTGGAACCTCGAACACCGGGGAGCTGTTTTTT
TRBD2 | TRBJ2-1 | TRBV11-2 | NA | CASSLLSGGTYNEQFF | TGTGCCAGCAGCCTACTGAGCGGGGGGACCTACAATGAGCAGTTCTTC
NA | TRBJ1-2 | TRBV2 | NA | CASGQGNGYTF | TGTGCCAGCGGGCAGGGTAACGGCTACACCTTC
NA | TRBJ2-7 | TRBV6-5 | NA | CASSRRDLYEQYF | TGTGCCAGCAGTAGGCGGGACCTATACGAGCAGTACTTC
TRBD2 | TRBJ2-1 | TRBV9 | NA | CASSVAAGGNEQFF | TGTGCCAGCAGCGTAGCGGCGGGAGGAAATGAGCAGTTCTTC
NA | TRBJ2-3 | TRBV27 | NA | CASSYLSSGGTDTQYF | TGTGCCAGCAGTTATTTAAGTTCCGGGGGCACAGATACGCAGTATTTT
TRBD1 | TRBJ2-7 | TRBV15 | NA | CATSSPGGQGVGTPPYEQYF | TGTGCCACCAGCAGCCCGGGGGGACAGGGGGTTGGGACCCCTCCTTACGAGCAGTACTTC
NA | TRBJ2-5 | TRBV6-5 | NA | CASRRGGRGAETQYF | TGTGCCAGCAGGAGGGGGGGCAGGGGAGCGGAGACCCAGTACTTC
NA | TRBJ2-7 | TRBV6-6 | NA | CASRNERQWPYEQYF | TGTGCCAGCAGGAATGAACGACAATGGCCTTACGAGCAGTACTTC
NA | TRBJ2-1 | TRBV5-4 | NA | CASSPEQRANNEQFF | TGTGCCAGCAGCCCAGAACAAAGGGCTAACAATGAGCAGTTCTTC
NA | TRBJ1-5 | TRBV2 | NA | CASSQESNQPQHF | TGTGCCAGCAGTCAGGAGAGCAATCAGCCCCAGCATTTT
TRBD2 | TRBJ2-2 | TRBV5-1 | NA | CASSPWTSGRAPLGTGELFF | TGCGCCAGCAGCCCTTGGACTAGCGGGAGGGCCCCGTTGGGCACCGGGGAGCTGTTTTTT
TRBD1 | TRBJ1-2 | TRBV27 | NA | CASSSTPDRGGYGYTF | TGTGCCAGCAGTTCAACCCCGGACAGGGGCGGCTATGGCTACACCTTC
NA | TRBJ1-1 | TRBV28 | NA | CASSTPATPEAFF | TGTGCCAGCAGCACACCCGCGACACCTGAAGCTTTCTTT
TRBD2 | TRBJ2-3 | TRBV10-1 | once | CASTRGSGGPPSTDTQYF | TGCGCCAGCACCAGGGGGAGCGGGGGGCCTCCTAGCACAGATACGCAGTATTTT
NA | TRBJ1-2 | TRBV3-1/TRBV3-2 | NA | CASSQGGQWGGYTF | TGTGCCAGCAGCCAAGGTGGACAGTGGGGGGGCTACACCTTC
NA | TRBJ2-7 | TRBV19 | once | CASSATGGGGEQYF | TGTGCCAGTAGTGCTACAGGAGGGGGGGGCGAGCAGTACTTC
TRBD1 | TRBJ1-4 | TRBV18 | NA | CASSPPNRGATNEKLFF | TGTGCCAGCTCACCACCGAACAGGGGGGCAACTAATGAAAAACTGTTTTTT
NA | TRBJ1-4 | TRBV6-1 | NA | CASSERLALWNNEKLFF | TGTGCCAGCAGTGAACGGCTAGCGCTGTGGAATAATGAAAAACTGTTTTTT
NA | TRBJ1-5 | TRBV2 | NA | CASSTDSNQPQHF | TGTGCCAGCAGTACCGATAGCAATCAGCCCCAGCATTTT
NA | TRBJ1-1 | TRBV29-1 | few | CSVGSEGPEAFF | TGCAGCGTTGGCAGTGAGGGACCTGAAGCTTTCTTT
TRBD1 | TRBJ2-2 | TRBV4-1 | NA | CASSPERDRVSGGELFF | TGCGCCAGCAGCCCCGAACGGGACAGGGTTAGTGGCGGGGAGCTGTTTTTT
NA | TRBJ2-2 | TRBV29-1 | NA | CSVAHRGFANTGELFF | TGCAGCGTTGCGCATCGGGGGTTCGCGAACACCGGGGAGCTGTTTTTT
NA | TRBJ2-7 | TRBV2 | NA | CASSDHGGPYEQYF | TGTGCCAGCAGTGATCACGGGGGTCCCTACGAGCAGTACTTC
NA | TRBJ1-1 | TRBV9 | few | CASSAKRGEIMNTEAFF | TGTGCCAGCAGCGCCAAAAGGGGGGAGATCATGAACACTGAAGCTTTCTTT
TRBD1 | TRBJ1-1 | TRBV2 | NA | CASSLGTGGTEAFF | TGTGCCAGCAGCCTCGGGACAGGGGGCACTGAAGCTTTCTTT
NA | TRBJ2-6 | TRBV7-2 | NA | CASSLGSSGANVLTF | TGTGCCAGCAGCTTAGGGAGCTCTGGGGCCAACGTCCTGACTTTC
TRBD1 | TRBJ1-3 | TRBV6-2/TRBV6-3 | once | CASRRWDSSSGNTIYF | TGTGCCAGCCGCCGGTGGGACAGCAGCTCTGGAAACACCATATATTTT
NA | TRBJ1-5 | TRBV27 | NA | CASSYGRFNQPQHF | TGTGCCAGCAGTTATGGACGGTTCAATCAGCCCCAGCATTTT
TRBD1 | TRBJ2-1 | TRBV6-4 | NA | CASSDSAQGAGEQFF | TGTGCCAGCAGTGACTCTGCACAGGGGGCCGGTGAGCAGTTCTTC
TRBD2 | TRBJ2-5 | TRBV3-1/TRBV3-2 | NA | CASSQDSGGFQETQYF | TGTGCCAGCAGCCAGGATAGCGGGGGGTTCCAAGAGACCCAGTACTTC
NA | TRBJ1-4 | TRBV19 | NA | CASSPQTATGEKLFF | TGTGCCAGTAGTCCGCAGACCGCTACGGGAGAAAAACTGTTTTTT
TRBD2 | TRBJ2-1 | TRBV5-1 | NA | CASSFLADYNEQFF | TGCGCCAGCAGCTTCCTAGCGGATTACAATGAGCAGTTCTTC
NA | TRBJ2-3 | TRBV19 | few | CASRESGLAGTTGDTQYF | TGTGCCAGTAGAGAGTCGGGGCTAGCGGGTACGACAGGGGATACGCAGTATTTT